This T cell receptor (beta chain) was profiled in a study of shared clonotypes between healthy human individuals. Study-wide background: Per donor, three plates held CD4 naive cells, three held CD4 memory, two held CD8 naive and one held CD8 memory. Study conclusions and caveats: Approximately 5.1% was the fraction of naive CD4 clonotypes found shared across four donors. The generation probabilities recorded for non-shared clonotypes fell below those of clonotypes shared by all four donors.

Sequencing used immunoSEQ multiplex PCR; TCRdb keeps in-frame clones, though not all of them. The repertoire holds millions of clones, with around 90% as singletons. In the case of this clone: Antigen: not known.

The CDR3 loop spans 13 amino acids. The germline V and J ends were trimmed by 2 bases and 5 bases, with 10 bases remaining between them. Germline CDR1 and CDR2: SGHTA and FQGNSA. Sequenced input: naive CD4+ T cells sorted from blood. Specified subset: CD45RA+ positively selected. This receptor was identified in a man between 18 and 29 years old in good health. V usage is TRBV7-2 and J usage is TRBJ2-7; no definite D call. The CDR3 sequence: CASSLNRPHEQYF. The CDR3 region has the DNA TGTGCCAGCAGCTTAAACCGTCCCCACGAGCAGTACTTC.